A single sample is the source of the 8 T cell receptor beta chains below, sequenced in a study of shared clonotypes between healthy human individuals. Produced via immunoSEQ multiplex PCR; TCRdb's table is partial and in-frame only. The data show more than 400,000 clones, about 95% seen once. Sequenced: naive CD4+ T cells sorted from blood. Subset given: CD45RA+ positively selected. The receptors were sampled from a woman in her 30s in good health.

This chain uses TRBV11-3 with TRBJ2-3; TRBD2 agrees at 7 bases. Trimming at V came to 1 base and at J to 0 bases, leaving 7 bases not matched to a gene. The CDR3 has 17 amino acids. Germline V gene data show CDR1 as SGHNT and CDR2 as YENEEA. The DNA for the CDR3 is TGTGCCAGCAGCTTAGCCGGGGCTAGCGGTAGCACAGATACGCAGTATTTT. This translates into CASSLAGASGSTDTQYF.

This clone has just one count. The genes are TRBV28 and TRBJ2-2; TRBD1 or TRBD2 may be the D gene (6 bases each). This CDR3 spans 15 amino acids. V lost 8 bases and J lost 6, with 19 bases in between. Germline CDR1 is MDHEN and CDR2 is SYDVKM. CDR3 amino acids: CASYPLGGAAGELFF. CDR3 DNA: TGTGCCAGCTACCCTCTCGGGGGCGCGGCCGGGGAGCTGTTTTTT.

This chain joins TRBV2 and TRBJ2-2; 13 bases map to TRBD2. This CDR3 spans 15 amino acids. V was clipped by 4 bases and J by 7 bases; unmatched bases: 3. Germline CDR1 and CDR2: SNHLY and FYNNEI. DNA of the CDR3: TGTGCCAGCAGTGGGACTAGCGGGAGAGTCGGGGAGCTGTTTTTT. Its translation: CASSGTSGRVGELFF. Full variable domain (remainder filled in from reference TRBV2 and TRBJ2-2): EPEVTQTPSHQVTQMGQEVILRCVPISNHLYFYWYRQILGQKVEFLVSFYNNEISEKSEIFDDQFSVERPDGSNFTLKIRSTKLEDSAMYFCASSGTSGRVGELFFGEGSRLTVL.

This clone was counted a single time. The chain uses TRBV10-2 and TRBJ1-1; D not resolved. CDR3 length equals 13 residues. Germline assignment: CDR1 WSHSY and CDR2 SAAADI. V lost 3 bases to trimming and J lost 1 base, with 6 bases between them. The CDR3 reads CASSDYRNTEAFF. The CDR3 nucleotides are TGCGCCAGCAGTGATTACAGGAACACTGAAGCTTTCTTT.

The chain carries TRBV28 and TRBJ2-2, with TRBD2 identical over 8 bases. Per germline, CDR1 MDHEN and CDR2 SYDVKM. This CDR3 is 15 amino acids long. Losses at the gene ends were 4 bases for V and 6 bases for J; bases not matched to a gene: 7. CDR3: CASSSGTSVPGELFF. The CDR3 nucleotides read TGTGCCAGCAGTTCCGGGACTAGTGTACCCGGGGAGCTGTTTTTT.

The V and J genes are TRBV2 and TRBJ2-3; D gene ambiguous. Germline V CDR1 and CDR2: SNHLY, FYNNEI. V was clipped by 10 bases and J by 1 base, with 15 bases between them. This CDR3 has 14 residues. CDR3: CANRKETGTDTQYF. The DNA for the CDR3 is TGTGCCAACCGAAAGGAAACTGGCACAGATACGCAGTATTTT.

The J gene is TRBJ2-3, the V gene TRBV7-9, with 8 nucleotides matching TRBD1. Trimming removed 5 bases from V and 5 bases from J; junction bases left unmatched: 6. The length of the CDR3 is 14 residues. Germline V CDR1 and CDR2: SEHNR, FQNEAQ (reference sequence). Written as DNA, the CDR3 is TGTGCCAGCAGCATAACAGGGACAGGAGATACGCAGTATTTT. Translated: CASSITGTGDTQYF.

V and J are TRBV4-1 and TRBJ2-7; the match to TRBD2 covers 8 bases. Trimming took 1 base from V and 0 from J; bases not matched to a gene: 2. CDR3 length: 15 residues. Germline CDR1 MGHRA, CDR2 YSYEKL. The CDR3 DNA reads as TGCGCCAGCAGCCAAGGACTAGCGCTCTCCTACGAGCAGTACTTC. Protein: CASSQGLALSYEQYF.